This T cell receptor (beta chain) was sequenced in a study of control samples from healthy donors and cancer patients. Sequencing used immunoSEQ multiplex PCR; TCRdb keeps in-frame clones, though not all of them. The profile shows some 20,000 clones, roughly 85% of them singletons. The source is a man between 60 and 70 years old with head and neck cancer. Sequencing was carried out using PBMCs.

This chain's CDR3 is CASSLLNQPQHF. The CDR3 coding sequence is TGTGCCAGCAGCTTACTGAATCAGCCCCAGCATTTT. The J gene is TRBJ1-5, the V gene TRBV7-9; D gene uncertain. CDR3 length equals 12 residues. Trimming removed 2 bases at V and 4 bases at J, with 3 bases between. Germline values: CDR1 SEHNR, CDR2 FQNEAQ (reference sequence).